The 20 T cell receptor beta chains reported below all come from one sample, sequenced in a study of T cell responses to AZD1222 COVID-19 vaccine. Generated by immunoSEQ multiplex PCR, the TCRdb table keeps only in-frame clones and is missing some. The table lists nearly 95,000 clones, 90% of them singletons. Here the sequenced sample was peripheral blood, taken on day 0 of AZD1222 vaccination. These receptors all come from an adult in good health.

This chain links TRBV3-1 (or the pseudogene TRBV3-2) with TRBJ1-1; 7 nucleotides align to TRBD1. V trimming: 2 bases; J trimming: 1 base; junction bases outside the gene matches: 1. The CDR3 loop spans 14 amino acids. CDR1 and CDR2 from the germline V gene are LGHDT and YNNKEL (reference sequence). This chain's CDR3 is CASSQWDRNTEAFF. In nucleotides, the CDR3 is TGTGCCAGCAGCCAATGGGACAGGAACACTGAAGCTTTCTTT.

Comments on this clone: Its ends do not fully match the called genes, so a read error is possible. The V and J genes are TRBV7-7 and TRBJ1-5; the D is unclear. The germline V gene has CDR1 SSHAT and CDR2 FNYEAQ (reference sequence). This CDR3 comprises 13 residues. The CDR3 loop is CASSLGRDQPQHF. The CDR3 DNA reads TGTGCTAGCAGCTTAGGCCGCGATCAGCCCCAGCATTTT.

The V gene is TRBV5-4, the J gene TRBJ2-2; D gene uncertain. This CDR3 has 16 amino acids. With 0 bases removed from V and 0 bases from J, the gap between germline ends came to 9 bases. CDR1 is SGHNT and CDR2 is YYREEE in the germline V gene (reference sequence). The DNA for the CDR3 is TGTGCCAGCAGCTTGGGAACCTACGCGAACACCGGGGAGCTGTTTTTT. Translating gives CASSLGTYANTGELFF.

The V gene is TRBV5-4, the J gene TRBJ1-1; no firm D call. The ends were cut back, 4 bases at V and 2 bases at J, with 12 bases in the middle. Per germline, CDR1 SGHNT and CDR2 YYREEE (reference sequence). The CDR3 has 14 amino acids. CDR3 amino acids: CASSPMGSNTEAFF. For the CDR3, the DNA is TGTGCCAGCAGCCCAATGGGGTCTAACACTGAAGCTTTCTTT.

The chain links TRBV7-8 to TRBJ2-1; D possibly corresponds to TRBD1 (7 bases). The CDR3 consists of 15 residues. Trimming shortened V by 6 bases and J by 5 bases, and 17 bases separated the two germline ends. Germline lookup yields CDR1 SGHVS and CDR2 FQNEAQ. The CDR3 region has the DNA TGTGCCAGCAGACCTCGGCGGGACAGAAACAATGAGCAGTTCTTC. It yields the protein CASRPRRDRNNEQFF.

The chain carries TRBV7-3 and TRBJ2-5; no clear D gene. CDR1 and CDR2 from the germline V gene are SGHTA and FQGTGA. V was shortened by 2 bases and J by 2 bases, with 6 bases between the two germline ends. This CDR3 contains 13 residues. CDR3 bases: TGTGCCAGCAGCTTAGGCTGGCAAGAGACCCAGTACTTC. It is translated as CASSLGWQETQYF.

The CDR3 DNA reads TGTGCCAGCAGCACTGATCCGGGGTTCTACAATGAGCAGTTCTTC. Its translation: CASSTDPGFYNEQFF. The chain has TRBV7-9 and TRBJ2-1; possible D gene TRBD2, 5 bases. Trimming removed 5 bases from V and 3 bases from J, with 14 bases in between. The CDR3 is 15 amino acids. The germline V gene has CDR1 SEHNR and CDR2 FQNEAQ (reference sequence).

V usage is TRBV29-1 and J usage is TRBJ2-3, with D possibly TRBD1 on 6 matching bases. Between the trimmed V and J ends, which lost 0 bases and 1 base, there was a span of 11 bases. This CDR3 is built from 15 residues. CDR1 and CDR2 from the germline V gene are SQVTM and ANQGSEA. The CDR3 DNA follows: TGCAGCGTTGAAGACAGGGGTGACGGCACAGATACGCAGTATTTT. Its protein is CSVEDRGDGTDTQYF.

V gene TRBV19 combines with J gene TRBJ2-3, with D perhaps matching TRBD1 (6 bases). Per the germline V gene, CDR1 is LNHDA and CDR2 is SQIVND (reference sequence). The CDR3 totals 14 residues. The V end lost 5 bases, the J end lost 2 bases, and 11 bases lay between the germline ends. The CDR3 bases are TGTGCCAGTAGTGCCGGACAGACCACAGATACGCAGTATTTT. This encodes CASSAGQTTDTQYF.

This chain joins TRBV19 and TRBJ1-2; D remains ambiguous. Between the trimmed V and J ends, which lost 0 bases and 8 bases, there was a span of 10 bases. Germline values: CDR1 LNHDA, CDR2 SQIVND (reference sequence). The CDR3 totals 13 residues. The CDR3 nucleotides are TGTGCCAGTAGTATAGATCCCGTCCTGGGCTACACCTTC. It specifies CASSIDPVLGYTF.

The chain carries TRBV6-5 and TRBJ2-3, with D unclear. V gave up 0 bases and J gave up 9 bases, with 13 bases separating them. This CDR3 comprises 14 residues. Per germline, CDR1 MNHEY and CDR2 SVGAGI. The CDR3 coding sequence is TGTGCCAGCAGTTACTCGGGCAGGCAAGCAACGCAGTATTTT. It encodes CASSYSGRQATQYF.

The chain has TRBV5-1 and TRBJ1-1; D gene ambiguous. V lost 0 bases and J lost 11, with 14 bases in between. The CDR3 is 13 residues long. CDR1 and CDR2 from the germline V gene are SGHRS and YFSETQ. The CDR3 spells CASSLVPTHDAFF. The CDR3 DNA reads TGCGCCAGCAGCTTGGTGCCGACTCACGACGCTTTCTTT.

This rearrangement joins TRBV19 to TRBJ1-3; D is possibly TRBD1 (6 bases). Trimming took off 6 bases at V and 3 bases at J, with 12 bases between the two ends. CDR3 length: 14 residues. CDR1 is LNHDA, CDR2 SQIVND, per germline (reference sequence). This CDR3 reads CASSQQGSGNTIYF. The CDR3 bases are TGTGCCAGTAGCCAACAGGGAAGTGGAAACACCATATATTTT.

This clone was detected once. The chain links TRBV25-1 to TRBJ1-4; D may be TRBD1 (6 bases). The germline V gene has CDR1 MGHDK and CDR2 SYGVNS. The length of the CDR3 is 13 residues. Trimming stripped 2 bases from V and 5 bases from J, with 6 bases between. The CDR3 bases are TGTGCCAGCAGTGAACAGGGGAATGAAAAACTGTTTTTT. Translated, it gives CASSEQGNEKLFF.

The chain links TRBV20-1 to TRBJ2-1; tentative D call: TRBD1 (6 bases). The germline V gene encodes CDR1 DFQATT and CDR2 SNEGSKA (reference sequence). V lost 8 bases and J 9 bases, leaving 14 bases between the germline ends. The CDR3 has 11 residues. The CDR3 sequence: CSKVGAGEQFF. In DNA form, the CDR3 reads TGCAGTAAAGTGGGGGCCGGTGAGCAGTTCTTC.

This rearrangement joins TRBV9 to TRBJ1-2; D unclear. Germline V gene data show CDR1 as SGDLS and CDR2 as YYNGEE. V was trimmed by 0 bases and J by 7 bases, leaving 19 bases between them. This CDR3 is 16 amino acids long. The CDR3: CASSVDQASYVGGYTF. Here the CDR3 DNA reads TGTGCCAGCAGCGTAGACCAGGCCTCCTATGTCGGTGGCTACACCTTC. The variable domain in full, completed from reference TRBV9 and TRBJ1-2, reads DSGVTQTPKHLITATGQRVTLRCSPRSGDLSVYWYQQSLDQGLQFLIQYYNGEERAKGNILERFSAQQFPDLHSELNLSSLELGDSALYFCASSVDQASYVGGYTFGSGTRLTVV.

This clone was observed a few times. The chain joins TRBV7-3 to TRBJ2-1; 10 bases match TRBD2. CDR1 SGHTA and CDR2 FQGTGA come from the germline V gene. There are 14 residues in the CDR3. After removal of 5 bases from V and 7 bases from J, the junction contained 5 bases not matched to a gene. CDR3 sequence reads: CASSESGGANEQFF. In DNA, the CDR3 is TGTGCCAGCAGCGAAAGCGGGGGGGCTAATGAGCAGTTCTTC.

V is TRBV2 and J is TRBJ2-5; 11 bases map to TRBD2. The CDR3 totals 15 residues. Germline V CDR1 and CDR2: SNHLY, FYNNEI. V trimming: 5 bases; J trimming: 8 bases; junction bases outside the gene matches: 10. The DNA for the CDR3 is TGTGCCAGCAGTCGGGATGTTAGCGGGGGGGCTACCCAGTACTTC. This encodes CASSRDVSGGATQYF.

This rearrangement joins TRBV19 to TRBJ2-7, with 11 bases aligning to TRBD1. The CDR3 has 15 amino acids. Losses at the gene ends were 3 bases for V and 5 bases for J; bases not matched to a gene: 6. Germline assignment: CDR1 LNHDA and CDR2 SQIVND (reference sequence). CDR3 protein: CASSMRDRGSNEQYF. CDR3 DNA sequence: TGTGCCAGTAGTATGAGGGACAGGGGGTCCAACGAGCAGTACTTC.

The chain is built from TRBV11-2 and TRBJ1-1; 8 nucleotides align to TRBD1. This CDR3 is 13 amino acids long. Germline-derived CDR1 and CDR2 are SGHAT and FQNNGV. V dropped 7 bases and J dropped 4; count of bases not matched to a gene: 5. The CDR3 bases are TGTGCCAGCACAACGGACAGGGCCACTGAAGCTTTCTTT. This encodes CASTTDRATEAFF.